The T cell receptor beta chain described here comes from a study of long-term antiretroviral therapy in people with HIV (dated by TCRdb to 2022 to 2024). Notes on the research overall: The earliest samples were collected about a decade before the 2015 WHO recommendation for immediate ART, when ART was typically delayed until CD4 counts fell. Of the roughly 27 participants with HIV, ten to eleven were female. The cohort contributed about 200 cryopreserved PBMC samples from 25 to 35 adults with confirmed HIV infection, collected serially over a mean of about 6 years (range 1-12). No cross-contamination during QIAcube processing was seen in test extractions of a monoclonal T-cell line run alongside 25 to 35 polyclonal samples. Whether ART initiation and durable HIV suppression were associated with changes in peripheral blood TRB repertoire composition and diversity was tested in a retrospective serial study. Beyond this particular receptor, the publication reports: Narrower CDR3 length ranges were observed in HIV repertoires than in controls, and an antigen-experienced repertoire with only a slight naive shift after ART was suggested by the network structure. Because pre-ART samples had limited cell numbers, profiling was done on unsorted PBMC rather than on sorted CD4+ and CD8+ T cells. Since PBMC availability was limited, sequencing covered only the TCR beta chain, with no alpha chain pairing. The repertoire was dominated across all time points by expanded TRB clones identified before ART initiation, although this dominance was seen to fluctuate and to decrease in many PLHIV after ART. Inferences about post-ART repertoire changes are limited because no data were available on ART adherence, viral resistance or therapy changes. The samples span the years 2004 to 2017, and the ART regimens used may be less effective than current regimens. A significant increase in TRB diversity was found to be associated with ART initiation, although TRB diversity was observed to remain significantly below that of transplant donor controls even after long-term ART.

About this clone: Its antigen is not yet known. One base away there is no much larger clone; base qualities are not given.

Inclusion was restricted to participants for whom at least one PBMC sample before ART initiation and at least two post-ART samples were available. Treatment was received in the United States of America by all participants with HIV. Before DNA extraction, cryopreserved samples containing 1-10 million PBMC were thawed and washed. At the time of the earliest PBMC sample for each participant with HIV, ages ranged from about 23 to 60 years. PBMC samples were contributed by each participant from 1-4 timepoints before ART initiation and 2-8 timepoints after ART initiation, with a median of 7 samples. Serial HIV viral load, CD4+ T-cell count, ART history and demographic data were obtained for every participant. Genomic DNA was extracted from unsorted PBMC with a Qiagen kit on a QIAcube, processed in batches of 12 samples. The immunoSEQ hsTCRB v3.0 assay was used at survey level resolution to sequence the TRB variable region. The target sequencing depth for TRB was about 35,000-50,000 T-cell genomes per sample. TRB libraries were pooled and sequenced on an Illumina MiSeq using a v3 150-cycle kit. The published analysis was carried out like this. Analysis of repertoires was carried out in R inside a reproducible Nextflow workflow spanning QC, data transformation and analysis. LymphoSeq2, an R package for AIRR-Seq data exploration, was used to implement custom analyses. A few samples yielding fewer than 5000 total TRB sequences were excluded, leaving around 190 analyzed HIV repertoires. Of the roughly 180 retained HIV repertoires, about 61 were collected before and under 150 after ART initiation. Repertoires were downsampled to 5000 TRB nucleotide sequences, and summary statistics were averaged over 100 downsampling iterations. Only TRB sequences with CDR3 regions of at least seven amino acids were retained for analysis. Two measures captured diversity: a Shannon entropy-derived clonality score and the Gini coefficient. In the repertoire networks, any two of the top 5000 CDR3 amino acid sequences were linked whenever the two sequences differed by an edit distance of one. For TRB CDR3 amino acid sequences, antigen specificity groups and MHC restriction were predicted with GLIPH2. Known CMV, EBV, HIV or tissue antigen associations were flagged by matching CDR3 amino acid sequences against VDJdb and McPAS-TCR. Pre-ART, post-ART and control groups were compared with Wilcoxon signed-rank tests and Holm-Bonferroni correction. Entries here come from immuneACCESS through TCRdb and include only in-frame sequences with V and J called. Some clones fail to appear in such tables; in the studies checked, an unresolved V gene covers under half of the shortfall, and the cause of the remainder is unknown. That table supplies the V and J calls and clone size; D and trimming were determined from the DNA. The sample yields 15,000 to 20,000 clones; approximately 80% were counted once. The top ten clones comprise 15% to 20% of the sample.

The source of this sequence is a man between 40 and 49 years old with HIV. The source was unsorted PBMCs, collected just before starting antiretroviral therapy.

The DNA sequence is as follows: TGCGCCAGCAGCCGGGATCGTAATCATAGCAATCAGCCCCAGCATTTT. Its translation is CASSRDRNHSNQPQHF. Here the chain combines TRBV23-1 and TRBJ1-5; no D gene is confidently identified. TRBV23-1 is an open reading frame, and its role is uncertain. Spanning cysteine to phenylalanine, the CDR3 consists of 16 amino acids. CDR3 DNA is the only sequence kept; it has 48 bases, read in frame from the first base. V is pared back by 6 bases and J by 0 bases, with 15 bases lying between the germline termini.